Presented here are 17 T cell receptor beta chains from one specimen sequenced in a study of cytomegalovirus exposure and HLA in healthy donors. TCRdb keeps only in-frame clones here, not all; method: immunoSEQ multiplex PCR. The sample has about 160,000 clones, approximately 96% seen once. Sequencing was carried out using PBMCs. Every receptor here comes from a woman between 18 and 30 years old in good health and CMV-seronegative.

With respect to this clone: Within the sample, other DNA sequences also encode this same CDR3. This chain links TRBV5-1 with TRBJ1-2, with D unclear. V was trimmed by 0 bases and J by 0 bases, leaving 6 bases between them. The CDR3 length is 14 residues. From germline, CDR1 is SGHRS and CDR2 YFSETQ. CDR3 coding DNA: TGCGCCAGCAGCTTGGCAGAAACTAACTATGGCTACACCTTC. Its translation: CASSLAETNYGYTF.

The rearrangement joins TRBV6-5 to TRBJ2-5, with 7 bases lining up with TRBD2. V dropped 2 bases and J dropped 3; count of bases not matched to a gene: 6. The CDR3 sequence is 15 residues long. Germline V CDR1 and CDR2: MNHEY, SVGAGI. The CDR3: CASSYVGGNKETQYF. The CDR3, as DNA: TGTGCCAGCAGTTACGTCGGGGGGAATAAAGAGACCCAGTACTTC.

This sequence joins TRBV5-1 and TRBJ1-2, with 7 bases that match TRBD1. The CDR3 length is 14 residues. Germline V gene lookup returns CDR1 SGHRS and CDR2 YFSETQ. Unmatched junction bases numbered 8, after V lost 4 bases and J lost 5 bases. CDR3 in DNA: TGCGCCAGCAGCACTGGGGGGACAGAATATGGCTACACCTTC. The encoded protein is CASSTGGTEYGYTF. Full variable domain (outside the CDR3, taken from reference TRBV5-1 and TRBJ1-2): KAGVTQTPRYLIKTRGQQVTLSCSPISGHRSVSWYQQTPGQGLQFLFEYFSETQRNKGNFPGRFSGRQFSNSRSEMNVSTLELGDSALYLCASSTGGTEYGYTFGSGTRLTVV.

The V call is TRBV7-3, the J call TRBJ1-6; D remains ambiguous. Per germline, CDR1 SGHTA and CDR2 FQGTGA. The CDR3 is made up of 8 amino acids. The CDR3 coding sequence is TGTTATTATTCACCCCTCCACTTT. This translates into CYYSPLHF.

The chain is built from TRBV6-5 and TRBJ2-2; tentative D call: TRBD1 (5 bases). CDR3 length: 14 residues. The germline gives CDR1 MNHEY, CDR2 SVGAGI. Trimming pared 5 bases from V and 2 bases from J, leaving 9 bases between. The CDR3 loop is CASSGQDNTGELFF. In nucleotides, the CDR3 is TGTGCCAGCAGTGGACAAGATAACACCGGGGAGCTGTTTTTT.

This sequence joins TRBV7-2 and TRBJ2-5, with TRBD1 matching 8 bases. Germline CDR1 and CDR2: SGHTA and FQGNSA. This CDR3 has 17 amino acids. Unmatched junction bases numbered 12, after V lost 1 base and J lost 5 bases. CDR3 nucleotides: TGTGCCAGCAGCTTAGGTAGAGGTACCGGACAGGGCGAGACCCAGTACTTC. It specifies CASSLGRGTGQGETQYF.

V is TRBV6-6 and J is TRBJ1-1; D is ambiguous. The germline V and J ends were trimmed by 4 bases and 3 bases, with 12 bases remaining between them. The CDR3 is 14 amino acids. Germline loops: CDR1 MNHNY, CDR2 SVGAGI (reference sequence). The CDR3 DNA reads TGTGCCAGCAGTTCCTACAGTCAGGACACTGAAGCTTTCTTT. Amino acid sequence: CASSSYSQDTEAFF.

The rearrangement links TRBV9 to TRBJ2-5; 11 positions agree with TRBD2. This CDR3 is built from 15 residues. The V gene end was trimmed by 0 bases and the J gene end by 4 bases; junction bases not matched to a gene: 2. Germline CDR1 and CDR2: SGDLS and YYNGEE. The CDR3 reads CASSVDSGRGETQYF. As DNA, the CDR3 is TGTGCCAGCAGCGTAGATAGCGGGAGGGGAGAGACCCAGTACTTC.

This chain uses TRBV5-1 with TRBJ2-4, with D tentatively TRBD1 (5 bases). In germline, CDR1 is SGHRS, CDR2 YFSETQ. Trimming pared 3 bases from V and 3 bases from J, leaving 10 bases between. The CDR3 runs to 14 residues. The CDR3 nucleotides are TGCGCCAGCAGCTCTGACAGTTTCAAAAACATTCAGTACTTC. Its protein is CASSSDSFKNIQYF.

This clone has just one count. This rearrangement joins TRBV2 to TRBJ2-7; 7 nucleotides match TRBD2. Germline CDR1 and CDR2: SNHLY and FYNNEI. The CDR3 loop spans 14 amino acids. The ends lost 5 bases at V and 4 bases at J; junction bases unmatched: 8. The CDR3 nucleotides are TGTGCCAGCAGTAGGCGGGGGTCCTCATACGAGCAGTACTTC. Translating gives CASSRRGSSYEQYF.

V and J are TRBV5-1 and TRBJ1-2; D ambiguous. CDR1 is SGHRS, CDR2 YFSETQ, per germline. The germline V and J ends were trimmed by 4 bases and 5 bases, with 21 bases remaining between them. This CDR3 comprises 16 residues. CDR3: CASSPGAGSAIYGYTF. For the CDR3, the DNA is TGCGCCAGCAGCCCGGGTGCCGGGAGCGCAATTTATGGCTACACCTTC.

This clone was recorded once. V is TRBV7-2 and J is TRBJ2-5; TRBD1 matches 7 bases. Germline CDR1 SGHTA, CDR2 FQGNSA. J gave up 3 bases and V 3 bases, and 10 bases lay outside the gene matches. This CDR3 has 16 residues. As DNA, the CDR3 is TGTGCCAGCAGCTTCTTGCCGGGACAGAACGAAGAGACCCAGTACTTC. Protein: CASSFLPGQNEETQYF.

The chain has TRBV15 and TRBJ1-4; 10 bases are shared with TRBD1. CDR3 length equals 16 residues. Per germline, CDR1 LNHNV and CDR2 YYDKDF (reference sequence). The V segment lost 0 bases and the J segment 3 bases; nucleotides outside the gene matches: 1. The CDR3 sequence: CATSRDGTGANEKLFF. The CDR3 nucleotides read TGTGCCACCAGCAGAGACGGGACAGGGGCTAATGAAAAACTGTTTTTT.

This chain joins TRBV9 and TRBJ2-1, with 7 positions matching TRBD2. The length of the CDR3 is 15 residues. The V segment lost 3 bases and the J segment 4 bases; nucleotides outside the gene matches: 7. The germline V gene encodes CDR1 SGDLS and CDR2 YYNGEE. The CDR3 sequence is CASSAGTTSYNEQFF. The CDR3 nucleotides read TGTGCCAGCAGCGCGGGGACTACATCTTACAATGAGCAGTTCTTC.

The chain employs TRBV9 and TRBJ2-3, with a tentative D call TRBD1 (5 bases). This CDR3 is 16 amino acids long. CDR1 and CDR2 from the germline V gene are SGDLS and YYNGEE. Trimming took off 0 bases at V and 4 bases at J, with 15 bases between the two ends. CDR3 sequence (DNA): TGTGCCAGCAGCGTAGTCGGCGGAAGGGGTTCAGATACGCAGTATTTT. It codes for CASSVVGGRGSDTQYF.

CDR3 region: CASSRHRLAGGRVGAQETQYF. The CDR3 DNA reads TGCGCCAGCAGTCGCCACCGTCTAGCGGGGGGGCGCGTCGGCGCCCAAGAGACCCAGTACTTC. The chain carries TRBV23-1 and TRBJ2-5; 12 bases agree with TRBD2. TRBV23-1 is annotated as an ORF whose role is uncertain. After removal of 4 bases from V and 1 base from J, the junction contained 19 bases not matched to a gene. CDR3 length equals 21 residues.

V and J are TRBV1 and TRBJ1-2. TRBV1 corresponds to a pseudogene. There are 12 residues in the CDR3. Here the CDR3 reads CTTRGPTGGYTF. The CDR3 DNA follows: TGCACCACCAGGGGCCCCACGGGGGGCTACACCTTC.